This T cell receptor beta chain was found in a study of shared clonotypes between healthy human individuals. Study details: Each donor contributed plates that comprised three CD4 naive, three CD4 memory, two CD8 naive and one CD8 memory.

Study findings and constraints: With several donors compared, about 5% of naive CD4 clonotypes were shared.

Several immunoSEQ 96-well plates shared each subset's DNA, each plate a replicate. Some clones are missing from TCRdb's copy, which holds only in-frame ones; the method was immunoSEQ multiplex PCR. The sample includes 1,500,000 or so clones, approximately 97% seen only once; the top ten take more than 0.9%. The germline CDR1 and CDR2 sequences are SGHAT and FQNNGV. This CDR3 is 13 amino acids long. Unmatched junction bases numbered 7, after V lost 5 bases and J lost 7 bases. As to this clone: Its antigen is unidentified.

Sequenced input: naive CD4+ T cells sorted from blood. The sample's subset: CD45RA+ positively selected. This clonotype was sampled from a young man in good health. The gene calls are TRBV11-2 and TRBJ2-5, with 7 bases matching TRBD1. The CDR3 reads CASSQQGLVTQYF. CDR3 DNA: TGTGCCAGCAGCCAACAGGGGTTGGTGACCCAGTACTTC.